This TCR beta chain was recovered during a study of T cell responses to AZD1222 COVID-19 vaccine. The CDR3 runs 15 residues. CDR1 is SGHRS and CDR2 is YFSETQ in the germline V gene. The V gene lost 0 bases and the J gene lost 5 bases, with 14 bases spanning the gap. TCRdb's copy holds only in-frame clones and misses some; the assay was immunoSEQ multiplex PCR. In the table there are about 39,000 clones, less than 95% of which are singletons. This receptor was taken from an adult who received the AZD1222 COVID-19 vaccine. This sequence joins TRBV5-1 and TRBJ2-5; D is possibly TRBD1 (5 bases). This specimen consisted of peripheral blood, obtained 28 days after the second AZD1222 dose. The CDR3 nucleotides read TGCGCCAGCAGCTTGGAACCAGGGCGCGGTGAGACCCAGTACTTC. This translates into CASSLEPGRGETQYF.